This T cell receptor beta chain is from a study of OX40 agonist ivuxolimab in advanced cancers. Background on the study: Patients received ivuxolimab, an agonistic anti-OX40 (CD134) antibody.

Study-level results: Partial responders at 0.1-3.0 mg/kg showed near-lowest clonal expansion. In a subset of nonresponders, normalized T-cell clonal expansion was also low.

Comment on this clone: Its antigen is still unknown.

Generated by immunoSEQ multiplex PCR, the TCRdb table keeps only in-frame clones and is missing some. This table has 50,000 or so clones, 90% to 95% appearing once. Any history of autoimmune disease or systemic immunosuppression disqualified patients. The source is an adult with an advanced solid tumor such as melanoma, head and neck, liver or kidney cancer. The sequencing used CD4+ or CD8+ T cells sorted from blood, collected in a trial of the OX40 agonist ivuxolimab.

The DNA of the CDR3 is TGTGCCAGCAGTCCTTCCCCCTGGCTAGCGGGGGACAATGAGCAGTTCTTC. This encodes CASSPSPWLAGDNEQFF. The chain employs TRBV27 and TRBJ2-1, with TRBD2 matching 10 bases. The CDR3 is made up of 17 amino acids. Germline V gene sequence: CDR1 MNHEY, CDR2 SMNVEV (reference sequence). V was clipped by 5 bases and J by 5 bases; unmatched bases: 12.